This T cell receptor beta chain originates from a study of monozygotic twins with cystic fibrosis. At the level of the study: Libraries were built from about 3 micrograms of fragmented DNA using about 16 PCR cycles. Study results and limitations: Monozygotic CF twins shared more identical nucleotide clonotypes than unrelated patients. In 13 of 16 pairs, V gene usage was closest to the co-twin's. Clonality was generally low (median roughly 0.009), higher in the most severe patients.

Remarks on this clone: Antigen unknown.

The table came from immunoSEQ multiplex PCR; TCRdb's copy has only in-frame clones and leaves some out. The data hold approximately 36,000 clones, with 75% to 95% observed a single time. Per germline, CDR1 LGHNA and CDR2 YSLEER. The CDR3 is 14 residues long. V lost 0 bases and J lost 7, with 9 bases in between. This receptor was obtained from a boy younger than 10 with cystic fibrosis. The sequencing input was blood. The chain recombines TRBV4-3 with TRBJ1-4; D unresolved. CDR3 residues: CASSQDLDGEKLFF. The CDR3 DNA follows: TGCGCCAGCAGCCAAGATCTTGACGGTGAAAAACTGTTTTTT.